These 12 T cell receptor beta chains came from one sample sequenced in a study of shared clonotypes between healthy human individuals. As defined, naive CD8 cells were CD45RO-negative and positively selected for CCR7, with terminally differentiated effector memory CD45RA+ cells excluded. Libraries were prepared by immunoSEQ multiplex PCR; TCRdb keeps only in-frame clonotypes and omits some of them. Of about 2 million clones listed, around 96% were seen once; the top ten hold 1.2%. The sample comprised naive CD8+ T cells sorted from blood. Receptors were obtained from a man aged 18 to 30 in good health.

The chain carries TRBV4-1 and TRBJ2-7, with unresolved D. CDR3 length: 15 residues. Germline assignment: CDR1 MGHRA and CDR2 YSYEKL. V gave up 3 bases and J gave up 1 base, with 13 bases separating them. In DNA, the CDR3 is TGCGCCAGCAGCCAGATCAACGCCGGTTCCTACGAGCAGTACTTC. Amino acid sequence: CASSQINAGSYEQYF.

V usage is TRBV7-9 and J usage is TRBJ2-5; D remains ambiguous. The CDR3 extends over 14 amino acids. Trimming left V 5 bases short and J 2 bases short, with 12 bases between. Germline assignment: CDR1 SEHNR and CDR2 FQNEAQ (reference sequence). The CDR3 DNA is TGTGCCAGCAGCCCTATCTCGAGGCAAGAGACCCAGTACTTC. Protein: CASSPISRQETQYF.

The gene calls are TRBV4-1 and TRBJ2-2; possibly TRBD1 for D (5 bases). Germline values: CDR1 MGHRA, CDR2 YSYEKL. Between the trimmed V and J ends, which lost 5 bases and 3 bases, there was a span of 10 bases. The CDR3 totals 14 residues. CDR3 sequence reads: CASSYRRYTGELFF. As DNA, the CDR3 is TGCGCCAGCAGCTACAGGCGATACACCGGGGAGCTGTTTTTT.

V usage is TRBV5-4 and J usage is TRBJ2-5, with D unclear. V lost 4 bases and J lost 5, with 12 bases in between. The CDR3 length is 13 residues. The V gene's germline CDR1 is SGHNT and CDR2 YYREEE (reference sequence). The CDR3: CASSPWGFETQYF. Written as DNA, the CDR3 is TGTGCCAGCAGCCCCTGGGGTTTTGAGACCCAGTACTTC.

The chain employs TRBV7-3 and TRBJ1-1, with no clear D. V lost 1 base to trimming and J lost 0 bases, with 9 bases between them. The CDR3 length is 15 residues. Germline V CDR1 and CDR2: SGHTA, FQGTGA. The CDR3 sequence is CASSLNPRLNTEAFF. CDR3 in DNA: TGTGCCAGCAGCTTAAACCCGCGCTTGAACACTGAAGCTTTCTTT. The full variable domain, its missing parts supplied by reference TRBV7-3 and TRBJ1-1, is GAGVSQTPSNKVTEKGKYVELRCDPISGHTALYWYRQSLGQGPEFLIYFQGTGAADDSGLPNDRFFAVRPEGSVSTLKIQRTERGDSAVYLCASSLNPRLNTEAFFGQGTRLTVV.

The chain links TRBV4-1 to TRBJ1-1; 11 bases are a match to TRBD1. Trimming at V came to 3 bases and at J to 3 bases, leaving 6 bases not matched to a gene. This CDR3 has 16 amino acids. Germline CDR1 MGHRA, CDR2 YSYEKL. CDR3 sequence reads: CASSHLPGQGDTEAFF. DNA for the CDR3: TGCGCCAGCAGCCACCTACCGGGACAGGGGGACACTGAAGCTTTCTTT.

The chain uses TRBV5-5 and TRBJ2-4, with a weak D call TRBD2 (6 bases). CDR3 size: 17 residues. Germline V gives CDR1 SGHKS, CDR2 YYEKEE (reference sequence). The ends were cut back, 7 bases at V and 4 bases at J, with 24 bases in the middle. The CDR3 DNA sequence: TGTGCCAGCCTTCCGTACGGGCAGGCGGAGGGAAAAAACATTCAGTACTTC. Protein: CASLPYGQAEGKNIQYF.

J is TRBJ2-2 and V is TRBV25-1, with D tentatively TRBD2 (5 bases). This CDR3 comprises 14 residues. V shed 3 bases and J shed 7 bases, with 12 bases lying between them. Germline V gene sequence: CDR1 MGHDK, CDR2 SYGVNS. DNA of the CDR3: TGTGCCAGCAGTGACCCTGGACTTTACGGGGAGCTGTTTTTT. It codes for CASSDPGLYGELFF.

The chain recombines TRBV7-6 with TRBJ2-7, with TRBD1 matching 8 bases. The CDR3 has 13 residues. Germline V gene lookup returns CDR1 SGHVS and CDR2 FNYEAQ. Trimming took 5 bases from V and 5 from J; bases not matched to a gene: 5. CDR3 sequence: CASSQGQAHEQYF. The CDR3 DNA follows: TGTGCCAGCAGCCAGGGACAGGCCCACGAGCAGTACTTC.

As to this clone: In the same sample, other DNA sequences code for this CDR3. The CDR3 nucleotides are TGTGCCAGCAGCGTCTCTAGCGGGGGACCTTCCTACGAGCAGTACTTC. Its protein product is CASSVSSGGPSYEQYF. The chain carries TRBV9 and TRBJ2-7; 10 nucleotides line up with TRBD2. The CDR3 runs 16 residues. Germline CDR1 reads SGDLS; CDR2 reads YYNGEE. Losses at the gene ends were 2 bases for V and 1 base for J; bases not matched to a gene: 6.

This clone was counted a few times. This chain links TRBV4-1 with TRBJ1-2; TRBD1 might be the D (6 bases). CDR1 is MGHRA and CDR2 is YSYEKL in the germline V gene. The CDR3 is made up of 15 amino acids. The ends were cut back, 3 bases at V and 4 bases at J, with 15 bases in the middle. Written as DNA, the CDR3 is TGCGCCAGCAGCCAGCGGACAGCCGACACCTATGGCTACACCTTC. Amino acid sequence: CASSQRTADTYGYTF.

The chain carries TRBV4-1 and TRBJ1-2; the match to TRBD1 covers 7 bases. CDR3 size: 15 residues. Germline CDR1 MGHRA, CDR2 YSYEKL. Trimming cost V 2 bases and J 8 bases; bases outside gene matches: 11. The CDR3 nucleotides are TGCGCCAGCAGCCAAAATACAGGGGCATGGGGGGGCTACACCTTC. Translating gives CASSQNTGAWGGYTF.